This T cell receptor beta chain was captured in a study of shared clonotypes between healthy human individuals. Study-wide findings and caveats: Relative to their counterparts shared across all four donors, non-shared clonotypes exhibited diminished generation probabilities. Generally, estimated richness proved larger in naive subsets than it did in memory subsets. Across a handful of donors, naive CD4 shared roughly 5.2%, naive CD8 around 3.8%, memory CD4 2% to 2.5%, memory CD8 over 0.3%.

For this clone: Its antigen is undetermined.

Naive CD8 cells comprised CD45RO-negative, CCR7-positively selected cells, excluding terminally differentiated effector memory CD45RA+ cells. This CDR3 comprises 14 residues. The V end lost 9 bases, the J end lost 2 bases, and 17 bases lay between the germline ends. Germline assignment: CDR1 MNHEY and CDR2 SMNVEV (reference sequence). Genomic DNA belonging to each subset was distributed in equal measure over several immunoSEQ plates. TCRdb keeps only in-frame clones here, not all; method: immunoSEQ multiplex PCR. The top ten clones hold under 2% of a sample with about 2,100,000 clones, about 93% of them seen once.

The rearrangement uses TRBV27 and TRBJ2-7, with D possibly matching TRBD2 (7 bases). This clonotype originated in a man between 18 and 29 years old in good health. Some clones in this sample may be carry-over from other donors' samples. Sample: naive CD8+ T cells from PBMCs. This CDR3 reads CASSNRGAAYEQYF. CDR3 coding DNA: TGTGCCAGTTCCAACCGGGGGGCCGCCTACGAGCAGTACTTC.